These 20 T cell receptor beta chains were all obtained from the same sample, sequenced in a study of blood T cell repertoires in COVID-19. TCRdb's table, derived via immunoSEQ multiplex PCR, lists solely in-frame clones and lacks some. The sample shows 120,000 to 150,000 clones, approximately 85% of them seen only once. Sequenced: peripheral blood. Every receptor here comes from an older woman with COVID-19, enrolled during active disease.

This clone appeared many times. The genes are TRBV2 and TRBJ1-6, with 7 nucleotides matching TRBD1. The trim removed 6 bases at V and 5 bases at J, leaving 10 bases unmatched. There are 16 residues in the CDR3. Per the germline V gene, CDR1 is SNHLY and CDR2 is FYNNEI. As DNA, the CDR3 is TGTGCCAGCAGGATCTGGACAGGCGGGGATAATTCACCCCTCCACTTT. Residues: CASRIWTGGDNSPLHF.

V and J are TRBV9 and TRBJ2-5; 11 nucleotides agree with TRBD1. Germline V gene sequence: CDR1 SGDLS, CDR2 YYNGEE. V shed 3 bases and J 1 base; nucleotides not matched to a gene: 2. The CDR3 runs 15 residues. The CDR3 nucleotides read TGTGCCAGCAGCGCTGGACAGGGGGCCCAAGAGACCCAGTACTTC. Residues: CASSAGQGAQETQYF.

V and J are TRBV7-6 and TRBJ2-5; TRBD2 matches at 10 bases. This CDR3 comprises 15 residues. The germline CDR1 and CDR2 sequences are SGHVS and FNYEAQ. The V gene end was trimmed by 1 base and the J gene end by 2 bases; junction bases not matched to a gene: 1. CDR3 DNA sequence: TGTGCCAGCAGCTTAGGGACTAGCGGTCAAGAGACCCAGTACTTC. Protein: CASSLGTSGQETQYF.

The J gene is TRBJ1-4, the V gene TRBV19; 8 nucleotides line up with TRBD1. V shed 6 bases and J 5 bases; nucleotides not matched to a gene: 8. The CDR3 spans 15 residues. Germline V gene data show CDR1 as LNHDA and CDR2 as SQIVND (reference sequence). This CDR3 is CASREQGGRNEKLFF. The CDR3 DNA is TGTGCCAGTAGAGAACAGGGGGGGAGGAATGAAAAACTGTTTTTT.

This rearrangement joins TRBV14 to TRBJ1-2; 8 nucleotides line up with TRBD1. CDR1 is SGHDN, CDR2 FVKESK, per germline. The CDR3 is 17 amino acids. V lost 0 bases, J lost 4 bases, and 10 bases stayed unmatched. CDR3 nucleotides: TGTGCCAGCAGCCAAGAAGGATGGACAGGGCTACCCTATGGCTACACCTTC. Amino acid sequence: CASSQEGWTGLPYGYTF. Looking up the rest from reference TRBV14 and TRBJ1-2 gives the full variable domain: EAGVTQFPSHSVIEKGQTVTLRCDPISGHDNLYWYRRVMGKEIKFLLHFVKESKQDESGMPNNRFLAERTGGTYSTLKVQPAELEDSGVYFCASSQEGWTGLPYGYTFGSGTRLTVV.

J is TRBJ2-1 and V is TRBV7-9; D remains ambiguous. The germline V gene encodes CDR1 SEHNR and CDR2 FQNEAQ (reference sequence). V lost 3 bases to trimming and J lost 10 bases, with 10 bases between them. The CDR3 contains 12 residues. CDR3 protein: CASSLVVLEQFF. CDR3 DNA: TGTGCCAGCAGCTTGGTAGTCCTAGAGCAGTTCTTC.

The chain combines TRBV15 with TRBJ2-1; 11 bases align to TRBD2. Trimming removed 2 bases from V and 8 bases from J; junction bases left unmatched: 5. The length of the CDR3 is 15 residues. Germline V CDR1 and CDR2: LNHNV, YYDKDF (reference sequence). CDR3: CATSRLAGGVDEQFF. In DNA, the CDR3 is TGTGCCACCAGCAGACTAGCGGGGGGTGTAGATGAGCAGTTCTTC.

V usage is TRBV19 and J usage is TRBJ2-3; 9 nucleotides agree with TRBD1. Germline CDR1 LNHDA, CDR2 SQIVND (reference sequence). The V gene end was trimmed by 5 bases and the J gene end by 3 bases; junction bases not matched to a gene: 9. The CDR3 runs 16 residues. In DNA form, the CDR3 reads TGTGCCAGTAGTCGACCGGACAGGGGTTATACAGATACGCAGTATTTT. Protein product: CASSRPDRGYTDTQYF.

The gene calls are TRBV18 and TRBJ1-5; D is unresolved. The CDR3 contains 14 residues. V was pared by 2 bases and J by 4 bases, with 9 bases between. Germline CDR1 and CDR2: KGHSH and LQKENI. CDR3 DNA sequence: TGTGCCAGCTCACCAACGCAGGATAATCAGCCCCAGCATTTT. Protein product: CASSPTQDNQPQHF. Variable domain in full (rest from reference TRBV18 and TRBJ1-5): NAGVMQNPRHLVRRRGQEARLRCSPMKGHSHVYWYRQLPEEGLKFMVYLQKENIIDESGMPKERFSAEFPKEGPSILRIQQVVRGDSAAYFCASSPTQDNQPQHFGDGTRLSIL.

This chain links TRBV7-2 with TRBJ2-3; 9 bases fit TRBD1. There are 15 residues in the CDR3. The V gene's germline CDR1 is SGHTA and CDR2 FQGNSA. V lost 5 bases to trimming and J lost 1 base; unmatched junction nucleotides: 4. DNA for the CDR3: TGTGCCAGCAGCGCCCGGACAGGGGGCACAGATACGCAGTATTTT. It encodes CASSARTGGTDTQYF. Supplemented by reference TRBV7-2 and TRBJ2-3, the full variable domain reads GAGVSQSPSNKVTEKGKDVELRCDPISGHTALYWYRQSLGQGLEFLIYFQGNSAPDKSGLPSDRFSAERTGGSVSTLTIQRTQQEDSAVYLCASSARTGGTDTQYFGPGTRLTVL.

V gene TRBV18 combines with J gene TRBJ1-5, with a tentative D call TRBD1 (5 bases). CDR1 KGHSH and CDR2 LQKENI come from the germline V gene. This CDR3 is 14 amino acids long. Trimming pared 3 bases from V and 3 bases from J, leaving 9 bases between. CDR3 in amino acids: CASSPAGHNQPQHF. CDR3 nucleotide sequence: TGTGCCAGCTCACCGGCAGGGCACAATCAGCCCCAGCATTTT.

V is TRBV7-2 and J is TRBJ2-1, with TRBD2 identical over 16 bases. Germline V gene lookup returns CDR1 SGHTA and CDR2 FQGNSA. V was pared by 3 bases and J by 8 bases, with 7 bases of the junction left unmatched. This CDR3 contains 17 residues. CDR3 in amino acids: CASSLGLAGGLGHEQFF. The CDR3 nucleotides are TGTGCCAGCAGCTTGGGACTAGCGGGGGGGCTGGGGCATGAGCAGTTCTTC.

As DNA, the CDR3 is TGTGCCAGCAGCACAACCCTAGCGGGGGCGAAGTACGAGCAGTACTTC. Its protein is CASSTTLAGAKYEQYF. The chain joins TRBV13 to TRBJ2-7, with TRBD2 identical over 10 bases. V dropped 5 bases and J dropped 4; count of bases not matched to a gene: 11. Looked up from germline, CDR1 is PRHDT and CDR2 is FYEKMQ (reference sequence). CDR3 size: 16 residues.

V gene TRBV5-5 combines with J gene TRBJ2-7, with 7 nucleotides matching TRBD1. The CDR3 has 15 amino acids. V was pared by 2 bases and J by 3 bases, with 8 bases of the junction left unmatched. Per germline, CDR1 SGHKS and CDR2 YYEKEE (reference sequence). This chain's CDR3 is CASSLSDRVDYEQYF. The CDR3 DNA reads as TGTGCCAGCAGCTTAAGCGACAGGGTGGACTACGAGCAGTACTTC. Filled out from reference TRBV5-5 and TRBJ2-7, the complete variable domain reads DAGVTQSPTHLIKTRGQQVTLRCSPISGHKSVSWYQQVLGQGPQFIFQYYEKEERGRGNFPDRFSARQFPNYSSELNVNALLLGDSALYLCASSLSDRVDYEQYFGPGTRLTVT.

This chain links TRBV5-1 with TRBJ1-1; D call uncertain. This CDR3 has 15 residues. Germline V lookup: CDR1 SGHRS, CDR2 YFSETQ. Trimming cost V 6 bases and J 1 base, with 16 bases left between them. The CDR3 spells CASILVPGGNTEAFF. The CDR3 DNA is TGCGCCAGCATACTCGTACCGGGAGGGAACACTGAAGCTTTCTTT.

The chain couples TRBV7-8 to TRBJ2-1, with TRBD1 as a possible D gene (7 bases). Trimming shortened V by 7 bases and J by 8 bases, and 39 bases separated the two germline ends. The CDR3 sequence is 21 residues long. Germline CDR1 reads SGHVS; CDR2 reads FQNEAQ. The CDR3 DNA follows: TGTGCCAGCATCCTAGGGAGGTATATAGGGGGCGATTCCCCCTTTGTCCATGAGCAGTTCTTC. Translating it yields CASILGRYIGGDSPFVHEQFF.

This clone turned up a few times. The chain is built from TRBV15 and TRBJ1-5, with no clear D. This CDR3 is 14 amino acids long. The germline CDR1 and CDR2 sequences are LNHNV and YYDKDF (reference sequence). Trimming stripped 3 bases from V and 0 bases from J, with 6 bases between. As DNA, the CDR3 is TGTGCCACCAGCAGCGGGTATAGCAATCAGCCCCAGCATTTT. Translated, it gives CATSSGYSNQPQHF.

This chain connects TRBV7-9 to TRBJ2-5; no firm D call. The CDR3 extends over 15 amino acids. Trimming removed 0 bases from V and 1 base from J, with 9 bases in between. Germline-derived CDR1 and CDR2 are SEHNR and FQNEAQ (reference sequence). The DNA for the CDR3 is TGTGCCAGCAGCTTAGCAATTGCTAGCCAAGAGACCCAGTACTTC. Protein sequence: CASSLAIASQETQYF.

The rearrangement joins TRBV15 to TRBJ2-1; 9 bases agree with TRBD2. CDR1 is LNHNV, CDR2 YYDKDF, per germline (reference sequence). J lost 10 bases, V lost 0 bases, and 4 bases had no gene match. The CDR3 consists of 14 residues. The CDR3 sequence: CATSRERGGGEQFF. The CDR3 nucleotides are TGTGCCACCAGCAGAGAGCGGGGGGGCGGCGAGCAGTTCTTC.

V and J are TRBV19 and TRBJ1-3, with unresolved D. Trimming left V 3 bases short and J 4 bases short, with 7 bases between. This CDR3 is built from 13 residues. Germline CDR1 LNHDA, CDR2 SQIVND (reference sequence). The CDR3 protein is CASSMWAGNTIYF. CDR3 sequence (DNA): TGTGCCAGTAGTATGTGGGCGGGAAACACCATATATTTT. Drawing the rest from reference TRBV19 and TRBJ1-3, the complete variable domain is DGGITQSPKYLFRKEGQNVTLSCEQNLNHDAMYWYRQDPGQGLRLIYYSQIVNDFQKGDIAEGYSVSREKKESFPLTVTSAQKNPTAFYLCASSMWAGNTIYFGEGSWLTVV.